The following is a TCR beta chain sequence with its context. This clone was counted at least ten times. Its antigen is unknown. One end of the junction varies from germline; a read error may be responsible. The data were obtained in a study of T cell clonality in common variable immunodeficiency (dated by TCRdb to about 2015). Standard criteria, namely reduction of serum IgG, IgA and/or IgM below the normal range together with specific antibody deficiency, were applied for the diagnosis of CVID. A total of 44 subjects (around 15 female and around 30 male; age range roughly 9 to 70 years, mean age around 41) were included in the CVID group. Predominantly Caucasian heritage was noted among both the CVID patients and the healthy controls. All CVID subjects had received replacement immunoglobulin therapy for at least one year at the time of study participation. At the time of blood collection, no CVID subject was ill or was being treated with immunomodulatory or immunosuppressive medication. From each donor, about 4.5 to 8.5 ml of heparinized peripheral whole blood was collected. Genomic DNA from adults with common variable immune deficiency (CVID) and from healthy adult controls was used to sequence TCRbeta CDR3 repertoires. Diluted blood was density-centrifuged over Hypaque 1077 or Ficoll-Paque to isolate peripheral blood mononuclear cells. Genomic DNA was extracted from unsorted mononuclear cells by Qiagen column purification or by a centrifugation-based method.

Equivalent amounts of genomic DNA from CVID and control samples were used as sequencing input. For every sample, a 60 bp segment covering the rearranged TCRbeta CDR3 region was amplified and then sequenced. The immunoSEQ assay, a bias-corrected multiplex PCR with high-throughput sequencing, was employed for TCRbeta amplification. In the authors' own workflow: Every unique nucleotide sequence counted as a clone and was annotated with V, D and J genes, copy number and frequency. Sequences were labeled productive if in frame, and non-productive if out of frame or containing stop codons. As previously described, clonality was calculated on the basis of Shannon's entropy. Mean CDR3 Kyte-Doolittle hydropathy was derived from the predicted amino acid sequences of productive clones. Hierarchical clustering of scaled V gene usage was performed with the R hclust function using Manhattan distance and complete linkage. Sharing of clones by CDR3 amino acid sequence was evaluated through resampling of 12 repertoires per group over 100 rounds. The repertoires were searched for about 70 published EBV-specific TCRbeta sequences and a few hundred published CMV-specific TCRbeta sequences. Analysis left out two CVID samples that produced under 10,000 sequences, so approximately 40 CVID repertoires remained. As stored in TCRdb, this immuneACCESS dataset retains in-frame rearrangements with V and J assigned. A fraction of the clones does not appear; measured against another copy, unresolved V genes explain less than half of the discrepancy, and the remainder lacks a known reason. The V and J calls and clone size are taken from that table; D and trimming were inferred from the DNA. There are 15,000 to 20,000 clones in this sample, and none of them is a singleton. The ten largest make up roughly 15% of the sample.

The study at large found these results: Compared with healthy controls, CVID subjects showed increased TCRbeta clonality (t-test p = 0.018), a feature most characteristic of about a third of subjects. Although equal DNA input was used, an average of about 75,000 unique sequences per sample was obtained for controls, compared with approximately 30,000 for CVID samples. Healthy controls shared more TCRbeta clones with each other than CVID subjects shared among themselves (p < 0.0001). CVID TCRbeta sequences were reported to have fewer deletions and N-nucleotide insertions and to lack highly modified clones with 13 or more V deletions. The authors noted that sequencing repertoires of T cell subpopulations would be needed to clarify what caused the increased clonality in CVID. Correlations between repertoire features and clinical complications were limited by patient heterogeneity within the CVID cohort.

This receptor was taken from a human donor with common variable immunodeficiency. The specimen was peripheral blood mononuclear cells.

The CDR3 DNA, read in part, is TGCGCCAGCAGCCCAAAGGGCTTGACTAGCGGGAGGGCCTATGAG. Its translation reads: CASSPKGLTSGRAYE. The whole CDR3 protein reads CASSPKGLTSGRAYEQFF. Recombination joined TRBV4-2 with TRBJ2-1, with TRBD2 matching 14 junction bases. Read sequence stops 3 residues before the CDR3 end, and the germline J gene provides the missing end. The CDR3, from cysteine to phenylalanine, totals 18 residues. The 45 bases shown cover part of the CDR3, and their frame starts at base 1. As encoded in the germline V gene, CDR1 is LGHNA while CDR2 is YNFKEQ.